The clone carrying this T cell receptor beta chain was seen more than once but under ten times. What it binds is unknown. The sample belongs to a study of T cells in Graves' hyperthyroidism and ophthalmopathy. General observations from the study: Most thyroid clonotypes that were expanded above 0.001 also turned up in blood.

There are 16 residues in the CDR3. The ends lost 0 bases at V and 0 bases at J; junction bases unmatched: 7. Germline V CDR1 and CDR2: DFQATT, SNEGSKA (reference sequence). The source material, RNA transcripts, was used to amplify TCR beta CDR3 regions. First-round RT-PCR targeting the TCR CDR3 was performed with the HTBI primer set. TCRdb processed the multiplex PCR reads anew with MiXCR; each CDR3 protein has one entry. The profile covers 400,000 or so distinct CDR3 sequences, with 12% to 15% appearing a single time and about 20% taken by the ten largest. Sample: blood. This TCR was recovered from a woman in her sixties with Graves' ophthalmopathy. The V and J genes are TRBV20-1 and TRBJ1-2, with 7 bases lining up with TRBD1. The CDR3 region has the DNA TGCAGTGCTAGAGACCTGGGACAGCTAGCTAACTATGGCTACACCTTC. The encoded protein is CSARDLGQLANYGYTF.